The table lists the clone carrying this T cell receptor (beta chain) with a count of one. The germline CDR1 and CDR2 sequences are MNHEY and SVGAGI. Trimming took 7 bases from V and 2 from J, leaving 11 bases between them. This CDR3 region has 13 residues. This entry belongs to a study of blood T cell repertoires in COVID-19. Looking at the study overall: T cells, B-cell-depleted T cells, or PBMCs provided the cDNA or gDNA that served as material.

As handled by the study authors: Cell counts per sample came from amplifying reference gene primers. Data came from immunoSEQ multiplex PCR; TCRdb stores just in-frame clones and leaves some out. Clone size and V and J calls were adopted from that table, with D and trimming inferred from the DNA. The sample consists of 300,000 to 400,000 clones, around 87% of them appearing once. The TCR was taken from a human donor in a cohort sampled during active COVID-19. The material sequenced was peripheral blood. This chain joins TRBV6-5 and TRBJ1-2, with no clear D. CDR3 coding DNA: TGTGCCAGCATGGGCAGTCCAAACTATGGCTACACCTTC. Residues: CASMGSPNYGYTF.